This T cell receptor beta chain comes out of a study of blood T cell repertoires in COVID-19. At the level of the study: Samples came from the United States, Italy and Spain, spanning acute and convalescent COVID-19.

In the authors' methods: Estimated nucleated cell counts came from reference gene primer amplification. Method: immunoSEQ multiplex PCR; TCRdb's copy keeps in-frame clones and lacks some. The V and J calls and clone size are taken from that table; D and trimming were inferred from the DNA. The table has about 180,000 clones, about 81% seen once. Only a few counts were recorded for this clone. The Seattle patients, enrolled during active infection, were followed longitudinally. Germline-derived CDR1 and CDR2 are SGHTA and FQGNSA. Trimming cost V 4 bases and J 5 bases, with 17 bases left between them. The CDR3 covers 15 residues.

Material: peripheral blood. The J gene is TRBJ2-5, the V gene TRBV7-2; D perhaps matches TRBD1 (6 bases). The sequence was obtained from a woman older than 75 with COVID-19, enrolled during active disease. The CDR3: CASSSQTGPVETQYF. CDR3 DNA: TGTGCCAGCAGCTCACAAACAGGGCCGGTGGAGACCCAGTACTTC.